Reported below is one TCR beta chain. This clonotype was seen many times. This receptor's antigen is unknown. Base qualities are not at hand, and no much larger clone is one base apart. The library was prepared using multiplex PCR. Sequencer: Illumina HiSeq 4000. CDR3 regions were amplified by Arm-PCR with iRepertoire HTBI primers to construct TCR beta libraries. Before sequencing, the PCR products went through gel purification. The authors' pipeline ran thus. A total of 62 TRBV and about 13 TRBJ segments were identified across samples and were used for gene usage analysis of CDR3 amino acid clonotypes. COPE and FqMerger were used to merge the filtered high-quality paired reads into contigs. BLAST was used to align contigs to IMGT TRBV, TRBD and TRBJ reference genes, with CDR3 defined following IMGT. Highly expanded clones were defined as clonotypes with a frequency above 0.1%. Shannon entropy was used to measure repertoire diversity, and the Gini coefficient was used to measure V-J evenness. Clonotypes shared by more than one individual were considered public. TCRdb reprocessing: public reads trimmed at Q25 with fastp, clones called with MiXCR, in-frame beta chains kept. Under each unique CDR3 protein, matching rows form one entry showing the most common genes and DNA. What appears here as the V and J calls and clone size reflects TCRdb's work, not the paper's. Within this sample are hundreds of thousands of distinct CDR3 sequences, with approximately 15% of them counted one time only. The top ten hold approximately 20% of the sample.

The time point label here, explained by the study, means: newly diagnosed GD, antithyroid drugs for less than 3 months. RNA was extracted from PBMCs in TRIzol for both TCR sequencing and RNA sequencing. The diagnosis of Graves' disease was made according to American Thyroid Association guidelines. Patients were recruited from an endocrinology department in Xi'an, China. From each patient, about 9.7 milliliters of peripheral blood was collected into an EDTA anticoagulant tube. Ficoll Paque Plus density gradient separation was used to isolate PBMCs, and no further T cell sorting was performed. An Agilent 2100 Bioanalyzer and agarose gel were used to check RNA quality, while a NanoDrop 2000 measured RNA concentration. Relative to germline, V is 4 bases shorter and J is 3 bases shorter, with 16 bases between their ends. There are 16 amino acids in the CDR3, from cysteine to phenylalanine inclusive. Only CDR3 DNA remains: 48 bases, in frame from the first base. Sequences MDHEN (CDR1) and SYDVKM (CDR2) are obtained from the germline V gene.

This specimen belongs to a study of regulatory T cells in long-lasting Graves disease listed by TCRdb under 2021. Regarding the study in general: In the newly diagnosed Graves' disease group, patients had been taking antithyroid drugs for less than 3 months. The study was registered as a clinical trial and conducted in China. TCR sequencing covered some 13 persistent and about 20 newly diagnosed Graves' disease patients, around 35 samples in total. This study used TCR sequencing and RNA sequencing of peripheral blood to compare persistent Graves' disease patients against newly diagnosed Graves' disease patients.

Study-wide findings and limitations: Sequencing and analysis were restricted to the TCR beta chain. Preferential use of TRBV28, TRBJ1-2 and TRBJ2-5 was observed in persistent disease, whereas TRBV20-1 and TRBJ2-1 were favored in newly diagnosed disease. Patients with persistent disease shared more public clonotypes (fewer than 3,000) than newly diagnosed patients did (966). The small sample size was acknowledged by the authors as a limitation that may reduce accuracy. Only peripheral blood was studied, because thyroid tissue, the primary lesion, was inaccessible. Compared with newly diagnosed patients, patients with persistent Graves' disease had lower TCR Shannon entropy and fewer highly expanded clones, which suggests clonal expansion.

The sample also formed part of further work on T cells in Graves' hyperthyroidism and ophthalmopathy. Per the second study: Stable Graves' hyperthyroidism was defined as no progression to ophthalmopathy during 18 months of follow-up. The hyperthyroidism patients were between 18 and 65 years old and newly diagnosed, with a disease duration of less than 2 months. Exclusion was applied to patients with uncontrolled infections, other autoimmune diseases, pregnancy or lactation. Diagnoses were established on the basis of clinical symptoms, serum thyroxine and TRAb, thyroid ultrasound, and orbital computed tomography. For the first round of RT-PCR on the TCR CDR3, the HTBI primer set was used together with the Qiagen OneStep RT-PCR kit. Most expanded thyroid clonotypes (frequency above 0.001) were also found in blood, which suggests that blood repertoires may mirror thyroid immune responses. A model built on a 13 V-J signature distinguished ophthalmopathy from stable hyperthyroidism, reaching around 88% sensitivity and approximately 83% specificity in cross-validation and 80%/75% in testing. During validation, the model predicted progression to ophthalmopathy a median of about 6.3 months ahead of onset, with around 70% sensitivity and around 73% specificity. A discovery cohort of roughly 96 patients, roughly 45 with Graves' ophthalmopathy and approximately 60 with stable Graves' hyperthyroidism, was used to find distinguishing TCR V-J signatures. Prospective prediction of ophthalmopathy was tested in an independent validation cohort consisting of 18 hyperthyroidism patients and approximately 16 patients who later progressed to ophthalmopathy. The approximately 100 discovery patients were divided at random into training and test sets in a 7:3 ratio. The study also compared thyroid tissue and blood T-cell repertoires from several Graves' hyperthyroidism patients. After blood sampling, hyperthyroidism patients were treated with methimazole at a starting dose of 30 mg daily, and ophthalmopathy patients were treated with high-dose intravenous methylprednisolone. Libraries were constructed in a second round of multiplex PCR, after which size selection and purification were carried out. The libraries were sequenced on an Illumina HiSeq2000 using paired-end 100 bp reads. SOAPnuke was used to process the raw data, throwing out any read that contained adapters or uncalled bases, had a mean Phred below 15, or lacked an exact constant-primer or identifier match. High-quality paired reads were merged using COPE v1.2.5, and each unique nucleotide sequence was defined as a clonotype. MiTCR v1.1 was used to align the clonotypes against IMGT TRBV, TRBD and TRBJ reference segments. The analysis included only V-J combinations with a frequency above 0.0001, which together covered approximately 99% of the repertoires. The TCS score was defined as the ratio of F50 (clonal expansion) to E x V (chaos), calculated using BLOSUM62-based TCRdist between CDR3 peptides within each V-J. Welch's t-statistics and random forest reduced 500 to 550 V-J features to roughly 13, which were used in a naive Bayes classifier (R e1071). Sample size was not statistically predetermined, and investigators were not blinded to group allocation. The paper reports TCR Vbeta CDR3 sequencing of some 140 peripheral blood samples: fewer than 50 ophthalmopathy, around 80 hyperthyroidism and some 17 progressor patients.

This specimen consisted of peripheral blood mononuclear cells (PBMCs), obtained at new diagnosis, from a patient treated with antithyroid drugs. The chain links TRBV28 with TRBJ1-5; the D gene is not confidently resolved. This sequence was found in a woman aged 25-40 years with Graves disease. Donor details come from another sample of the same person, matched by shared clones. The bases are TGTGCCAGCAGTTCACCCCGGCGAGGGTCCAATCAGCCCCAGCATTTT. This gives the protein CASSSPRRGSNQPQHF. Reference TRBV28 and TRBJ1-5 proteins supply the regions before and after the CDR3; the full variable domain is: DVKVTQSSRYLVKRTGEKVFLECVQDMDHENMFWYRQDPGLGLRLIYFSYDVKMKEKGDIPEGYSVSREKKERFSLILESASTNQTSMYLCASSSPRRGSNQPQHFGDGTRLSIL.